Sequencing of this TCR beta chain was carried out in a study of cytomegalovirus exposure and HLA in healthy donors. Study-wide points: TCR beta chains associated with HLA were, in a later analysis, more clonally expanded than equally common others.

Vbeta (60) and Jbeta (13) primers were used in the PCR. Data came from immunoSEQ multiplex PCR; TCRdb stores just in-frame clones and leaves some out. The sample yields approximately 100,000 clones, approximately 81% seen once. With V trimmed by 1 base and J by 7 bases, 4 bases remained unmatched. The CDR3 is 15 amino acids. Germline V gives CDR1 SGHTA, CDR2 FQGNSA. As to this clone: Its antigen is unidentified.

V usage is TRBV7-2 and J usage is TRBJ1-5, with 10 bases fitting TRBD1. Material for sequencing was PBMCs. The clonotype was recovered from a female donor in good health and CMV-seropositive. CDR3 in amino acids: CASSLGGTGVQPQHF. The CDR3 nucleotides read TGTGCCAGCAGCTTAGGGGGGACAGGGGTCCAGCCCCAGCATTTT.